Included here is one TCR beta chain sequence, with context. This CDR3 is built from 16 residues. Unmatched junction bases numbered 13, after V lost 7 bases and J lost 7 bases. CDR1 and CDR2 (germline): MNHEY, SVGEGT. This sample was taken from a study of blood T cells in healthy people across ages. The authors ran a second PCR of roughly 6 to 12 cycles using a sample-barcoded 5' primer and a J-beta primer mix. A template-switch adaptor that had 12 random nucleotides put a tag on each cDNA molecule. Individual samples furnished no less than 2.5 million CDR3-containing paired-end reads apiece. TCRdb reprocessed the 5' RACE reads via MiXCR and lists one record per CDR3 protein. The profile shows some 1.5 million distinct CDR3 sequences, under 30% of them singletons.

V gene TRBV6-2 or TRBV6-3 combines with J gene TRBJ2-1; 10 bases line up with TRBD2. This receptor was obtained from a young woman in good health. The sample comprised blood. The DNA for the CDR3 is TGTGCCAGCACCCGAAAGCGGGAGGGCCTCAGAAATGAGCAGTTCTTC. Its protein product is CASTRKREGLRNEQFF.